A single sample is the source of the 21 T cell receptor beta chains below, sequenced in a study of blood T cell repertoires in COVID-19. Profiled with immunoSEQ multiplex PCR; TCRdb holds only in-frame clones, not every one. The sample consists of about 43,000 clones, 75% to 90% of them appearing once. Sample: peripheral blood. These receptors were obtained from a woman aged 80 or over with active COVID-19.

The genes are TRBV28 and TRBJ2-7; a weak D match, TRBD2 (6 bases). Germline loops: CDR1 MDHEN, CDR2 SYDVKM. Trimming shortened V by 5 bases and J by 0 bases, and 11 bases separated the two germline ends. This CDR3 spans 14 amino acids. CDR3 loop: CASSRGSSSYEQYF. The CDR3 DNA reads as TGTGCCAGCAGTCGGGGGTCCAGCTCCTACGAGCAGTACTTC.

The CDR3 DNA reads as TGCGCCAGCAGCCAAGAATCAGCTACAGGGCTTGCTGGCTACACCTTC. Its translation: CASSQESATGLAGYTF. J is TRBJ1-2 and V is TRBV4-3; possibly TRBD1 for D (6 bases). Trimming took off 0 bases at V and 7 bases at J, with 18 bases between the two ends. Looked up from germline, CDR1 is LGHNA and CDR2 is YSLEER. This CDR3 is 16 amino acids long.

The chain has TRBV5-4 and TRBJ1-6, with 10 bases identical to TRBD1. The ends lost 0 bases at V and 1 base at J; junction bases unmatched: 4. CDR1 is SGHNT and CDR2 is YYREEE in the germline V gene (reference sequence). The CDR3 contains 18 residues. The CDR3 sequence: CASSLGDRGLSYNSPLHF. The CDR3, as DNA: TGTGCCAGCAGCTTGGGAGACAGGGGGCTATCCTATAATTCACCCCTCCACTTT.

This chain uses TRBV14 with TRBJ1-1, with 10 bases fitting TRBD1. Losses at the gene ends were 4 bases for V and 0 bases for J; bases not matched to a gene: 11. Germline V gene lookup returns CDR1 SGHDN and CDR2 FVKESK. This CDR3 is 18 amino acids long. The CDR3 region is CASSPPGTGVFMNTEAFF. CDR3 nucleotides: TGTGCCAGCAGCCCCCCGGGGACAGGGGTATTTATGAACACTGAAGCTTTCTTT.

This clone was seen once. This CDR3 reads CASSQASYEQYF. Here the CDR3 DNA reads TGTGCCAGCAGCCAAGCAAGCTACGAGCAGTACTTC. The J gene is TRBJ2-7, the V gene TRBV2, with unresolved D. Germline CDR1 and CDR2: SNHLY and FYNNEI. Trimming pared 6 bases from V and 3 bases from J, leaving 9 bases between. This CDR3 region has 12 residues.

The V call is TRBV27, the J call TRBJ1-1, with TRBD1 as a possible D gene (6 bases). The ends were cut back, 6 bases at V and 0 bases at J, with 11 bases in the middle. The CDR3 is 14 amino acids. The germline gives CDR1 MNHEY, CDR2 SMNVEV (reference sequence). CDR3 region: CASSPGHMNTEAFF. CDR3 nucleotide sequence: TGTGCCAGCAGCCCGGGACACATGAACACTGAAGCTTTCTTT.

The chain has TRBV11-2 and TRBJ2-1; TRBD2 matches 11 bases. This CDR3 contains 15 residues. V lost 1 base and J lost 15; bases outside the gene matches: 11. Germline V lookup: CDR1 SGHAT, CDR2 FQNNGV. The CDR3 sequence is CASSLGLAGGLRGFF. The CDR3 bases are TGTGCCAGCAGCTTAGGGCTAGCGGGGGGCCTCCGGGGGTTCTTC.

The V call is TRBV2, the J call TRBJ1-4; unclear D gene. The CDR3 contains 13 residues. Per germline, CDR1 SNHLY and CDR2 FYNNEI. The V and J ends lost 7 bases and 7 bases respectively, with 13 bases between them. CDR3 bases: TGTGCCAGCATCAAAGCGGGTTCTGAAAAACTGTTTTTT. Translated, it gives CASIKAGSEKLFF.

V gene TRBV2 combines with J gene TRBJ1-1, with D perhaps matching TRBD1 (5 bases). Germline-derived CDR1 and CDR2 are SNHLY and FYNNEI. The CDR3 is 13 residues long. The V end lost 7 bases, the J end lost 5 bases, and 14 bases lay between the germline ends. The CDR3 is CASKAGLGTEAFF. CDR3 nucleotide sequence: TGTGCCAGCAAAGCAGGGTTAGGGACTGAAGCTTTCTTT.

This rearrangement joins TRBV27 to TRBJ1-5; 7 positions agree with TRBD1. The germline gives CDR1 MNHEY, CDR2 SMNVEV (reference sequence). V dropped 2 bases and J dropped 0; count of bases not matched to a gene: 10. This CDR3 region has 18 residues. The CDR3 spells CASSLEGQSRNSNQPQHF. CDR3 nucleotide sequence: TGTGCCAGCAGTTTAGAGGGACAGAGCCGTAATAGCAATCAGCCCCAGCATTTT.

The V and J genes are TRBV5-1 and TRBJ1-5, with 7 bases fitting TRBD1. The CDR3 is 17 residues long. Looked up from germline, CDR1 is SGHRS and CDR2 is YFSETQ. The junction had 14 bases not matched to a gene; V was cut back by 5 bases and J by 3 bases. The CDR3 DNA follows: TGCGCCAGCAGTGTCAGGGGGATATTAGGGTACAATCAGCCCCAGCATTTT. Protein: CASSVRGILGYNQPQHF.

The chain joins TRBV6-5 to TRBJ2-7; the match to TRBD1 covers 8 bases. This CDR3 region has 15 residues. V shed 6 bases and J 1 base; nucleotides not matched to a gene: 8. CDR1 is MNHEY and CDR2 is SVGAGI in the germline V gene. The CDR3 spells CASSTVGQGSYEQYF. CDR3 nucleotide sequence: TGTGCCAGCAGCACCGTAGGACAGGGTTCCTACGAGCAGTACTTC.

The rearrangement uses TRBV6-1 and TRBJ2-1; D call uncertain. The germline V and J ends were trimmed by 2 bases and 4 bases, with 9 bases remaining between them. The CDR3 spans 14 residues. CDR1 is MNHNS, CDR2 SASEGT, per germline. CDR3 loop: CASSEISLYNEQFF. The CDR3 DNA follows: TGTGCCAGCAGTGAAATTAGCCTATACAATGAGCAGTTCTTC.

The V gene is TRBV6-2 or TRBV6-3, the J gene TRBJ1-3; 8 bases line up with TRBD1. The CDR3 covers 15 residues. V was clipped by 6 bases and J by 4 bases; unmatched bases: 8. Germline values: CDR1 MNHEY, CDR2 SVGEGT. The chain's CDR3 is CASSRTGLAGNTIYF. In DNA form, the CDR3 reads TGTGCCAGCAGCCGGACAGGGCTCGCAGGAAACACCATATATTTT.

This clone was seen a single time. The genes are TRBV30 and TRBJ1-1; D may be TRBD1 (6 bases). The CDR3 spans 14 residues. V lost 0 bases and J lost 2, with 10 bases in between. The germline V gene encodes CDR1 GTSNPN and CDR2 SVGIG (reference sequence). The CDR3 loop is CAWSVRGINTEAFF. The DNA of the CDR3 is TGTGCCTGGAGTGTCAGGGGAATTAACACTGAAGCTTTCTTT.

This chain links TRBV6-5 with TRBJ2-2; maybe TRBD1 (6 bases). The ends were cut back, 7 bases at V and 4 bases at J, with 13 bases in the middle. Germline V gene sequence: CDR1 MNHEY, CDR2 SVGAGI. The CDR3 contains 14 residues. The CDR3 reads CASTFGQLTGELFF. The CDR3, as DNA: TGTGCCAGCACCTTCGGACAGCTCACCGGGGAGCTGTTTTTT.

This clone was seen a single time. The J gene is TRBJ1-2, the V gene TRBV28; the D gene is possibly TRBD1 (6 bases). The CDR3 extends over 14 amino acids. CDR1 MDHEN and CDR2 SYDVKM come from the germline V gene. V lost 7 bases to trimming and J lost 3 bases, with 15 bases between them. In nucleotides, the CDR3 is TGTGCCAGCAAGAGTGGGGGGGCTGACTATGGCTACACCTTC. Its protein product is CASKSGGADYGYTF.

The chain has TRBV18 and TRBJ2-2; tentatively, D is TRBD2 (6 bases). Trimming took off 6 bases at V and 4 bases at J, with 18 bases between the two ends. The germline gives CDR1 KGHSH, CDR2 LQKENI. The CDR3 spans 16 residues. CDR3 amino acids: CASSPDDGSGTGELFF. The CDR3 region has the DNA TGTGCCAGCTCCCCCGATGATGGTAGCGGCACCGGGGAGCTGTTTTTT.

The chain carries TRBV5-6 and TRBJ1-2; possible D gene TRBD1, 6 bases. The CDR3 runs to 15 residues. Deletions cut 1 base from V and 6 bases from J, with 16 bases between. The germline V gene encodes CDR1 SGHDT and CDR2 YYEEEE. The CDR3 nucleotides read TGTGCCAGCAGCTTGAACAGGGTAAATAGTCATGGCTACACCTTC. Translating it yields CASSLNRVNSHGYTF.

In its sample, this clone was seen once. The J gene is TRBJ1-2, the V gene TRBV28; 9 positions agree with TRBD1. The CDR3 is 13 amino acids. Germline V gene sequence: CDR1 MDHEN, CDR2 SYDVKM. V was pared by 8 bases and J by 8 bases, with 9 bases of the junction left unmatched. CDR3 sequence reads: CASRIQGAQGYTF. In DNA form, the CDR3 reads TGTGCCAGCCGAATACAGGGGGCTCAAGGCTACACCTTC.

The chain employs TRBV19 and TRBJ2-7; D possibly corresponds to TRBD1 (6 bases). The V gene's germline CDR1 is LNHDA and CDR2 SQIVND (reference sequence). V lost 1 base and J lost 2, with 12 bases in between. This CDR3 has 15 residues. The CDR3 sequence: CASSIVAGAPYEQYF. CDR3 nucleotide sequence: TGTGCCAGTAGTATAGTCGCAGGGGCCCCCTACGAGCAGTACTTC.